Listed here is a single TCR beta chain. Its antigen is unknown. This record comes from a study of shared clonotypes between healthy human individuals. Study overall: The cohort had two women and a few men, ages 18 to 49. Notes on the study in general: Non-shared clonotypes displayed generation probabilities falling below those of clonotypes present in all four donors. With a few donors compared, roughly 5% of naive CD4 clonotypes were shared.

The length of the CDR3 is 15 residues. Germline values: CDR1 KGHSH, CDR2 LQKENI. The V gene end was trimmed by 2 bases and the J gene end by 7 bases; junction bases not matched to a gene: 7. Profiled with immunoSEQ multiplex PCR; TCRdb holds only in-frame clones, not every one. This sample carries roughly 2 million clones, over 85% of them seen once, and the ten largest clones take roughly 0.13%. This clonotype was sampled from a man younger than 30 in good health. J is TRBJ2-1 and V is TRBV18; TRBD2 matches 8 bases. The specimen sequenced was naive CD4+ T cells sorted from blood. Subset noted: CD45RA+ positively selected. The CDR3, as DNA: TGTGCCAGCTCACCAGCTAGCGGGCAACGAAATGAGCAGTTCTTC. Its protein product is CASSPASGQRNEQFF.